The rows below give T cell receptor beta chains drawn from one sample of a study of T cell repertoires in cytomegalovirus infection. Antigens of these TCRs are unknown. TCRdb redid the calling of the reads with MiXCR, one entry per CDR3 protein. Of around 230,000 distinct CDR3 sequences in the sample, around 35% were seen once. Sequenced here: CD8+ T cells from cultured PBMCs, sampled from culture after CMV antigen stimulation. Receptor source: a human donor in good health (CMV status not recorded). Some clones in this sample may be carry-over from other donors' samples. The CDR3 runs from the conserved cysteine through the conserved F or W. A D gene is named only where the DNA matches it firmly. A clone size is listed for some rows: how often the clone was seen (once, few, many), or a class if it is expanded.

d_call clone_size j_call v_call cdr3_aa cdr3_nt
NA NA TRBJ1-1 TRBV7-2 CASSLVVFYVNTEAFF TGTGCAAGCAGCTTAGTAGTGTTTTACGTGAACACTGAAGCTTTCTTT
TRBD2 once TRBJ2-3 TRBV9 CASSPREGDSTDTQYF TGTGCCAGCAGCCCTCGGGAGGGCGACAGCACAGATACGCAGTATTTT
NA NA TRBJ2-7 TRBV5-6 CASTRPGLHYEQYF TGTGCCAGCACCAGACCGGGACTCCACTATGAGCAGTACTTC
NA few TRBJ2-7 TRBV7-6 CASSPASYEQYF TGTGCCAGCAGCCCGGCCTCCTACGAGCAGTACTTC
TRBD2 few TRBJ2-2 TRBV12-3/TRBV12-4 CAIFFGPGGPNTGELFF TGTGCCATCTTCTTCGGTCCGGGGGGGCCTAACACCGGGGAGCTGTTTTTT
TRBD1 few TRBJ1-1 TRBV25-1 CASSEGQGMNTEAFF TGTGCCAGCAGTGAAGGACAGGGAATGAACACTGAAGCTTTCTTT
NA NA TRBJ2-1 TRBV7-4 CASIGGAGTEQFF TGTGCCAGCATTGGCGGAGCGGGGACAGAGCAGTTCTTC
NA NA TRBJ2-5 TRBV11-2 CASSFVMALQETQYF TGTGCCAGCAGCTTCGTGATGGCGCTCCAAGAGACCCAGTACTTC
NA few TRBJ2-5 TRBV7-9 CASSFGQSQETQYF TGTGCCAGCAGCTTCGGACAGTCCCAAGAGACCCAGTACTTC
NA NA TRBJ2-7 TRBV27 CASSSAGPGIQQYF TGTGCCAGCAGTTCCGCTGGTCCCGGAATTCAGCAGTACTTC
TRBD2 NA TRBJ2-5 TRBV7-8 CASSHSGGGIQYF TGTGCCAGCAGTCACTCGGGGGGAGGGATCCAGTACTTC
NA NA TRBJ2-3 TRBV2 CASKGTGGREVKDTQYF TGTGCCAGCAAGGGGACAGGCGGTCGGGAGGTCAAAGATACGCAGTATTTT
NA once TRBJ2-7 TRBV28 CASSFHQGKPYEQYF TGTGCCAGCAGTTTCCACCAGGGAAAGCCCTACGAGCAGTACTTC
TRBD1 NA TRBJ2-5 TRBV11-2 CASSFGTGWAQYF TGTGCCAGCAGCTTTGGGACAGGTTGGGCCCAGTACTTC
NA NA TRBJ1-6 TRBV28 CASSPAGGRDSHLHF TGTGCTAGCAGTCCGGCGGGGGGGCGGGATTCACACCTCCACTTT
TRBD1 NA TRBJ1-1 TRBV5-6 CASSPNYRQGNTEAFF TGTGCCAGCAGCCCGAACTACCGACAGGGTAACACTGAAGCTTTCTTT
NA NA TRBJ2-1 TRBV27 CASSLSRDSLPNEQFF TGTGCCAGCAGTTTATCCCGGGACTCCCTCCCCAATGAGCAGTTCTTC
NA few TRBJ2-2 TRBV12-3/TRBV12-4 CASSSSTGKEKTGELFF NA
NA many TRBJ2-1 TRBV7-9 CASSLRIAAEVIGEQFF TGTGCCAGCAGCCTCCGGATAGCGGCGGAGGTAATCGGTGAGCAGTTCTTC
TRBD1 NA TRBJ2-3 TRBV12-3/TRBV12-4 CASSLGQAPDTQYF TGTGCCAGCAGTCTCGGACAGGCCCCAGATACGCAGTATTTT
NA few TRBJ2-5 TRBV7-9 CASSSPRRLGETQYF TGTGCCAGCAGCTCGCCGAGACGCTTAGGAGAGACCCAGTACTTC
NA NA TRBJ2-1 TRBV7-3 CAIHGNEQFF TGTGCCATCCATGGAAATGAGCAGTTCTTC
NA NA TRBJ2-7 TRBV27 CASSTRGPYEQYF TGTGCCAGCAGCACCAGGGGTCCCTACGAGCAGTACTTC
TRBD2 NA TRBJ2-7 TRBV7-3 CASSLHKTSSSYEQYF TGTGCCAGCAGCTTACACAAGACTAGCTCCTCCTACGAGCAGTACTTC
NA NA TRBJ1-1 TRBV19 CASSREGTYASEAFF TGTGCCAGTAGTAGGGAGGGAACCTATGCCTCTGAAGCTTTCTTT
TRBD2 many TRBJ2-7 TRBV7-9 CASSIPGTSGYEQYF TGTGCCAGCAGTATACCCGGGACTAGCGGCTACGAGCAGTACTTC
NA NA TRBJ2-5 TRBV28 CASSFNREGDQETQYF TGTGCCAGCAGTTTTAATAGGGAGGGGGACCAAGAGACCCAGTACTTC
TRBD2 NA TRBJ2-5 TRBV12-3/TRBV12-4 CASSETSGGQETQYF TGTGCCAGCAGTGAAACTAGCGGGGGGCAGGAGACCCAGTACTTC
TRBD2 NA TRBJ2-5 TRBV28 CASSSFIGGLAGDNGQETQYF TGTGCCAGCAGTTCGTTTATAGGGGGACTAGCGGGAGATAATGGACAAGAGACCCAGTACTTC
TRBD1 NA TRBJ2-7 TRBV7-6 CASSPQGEYYEQYF TGTGCCAGCAGTCCGCAGGGGGAGTACTACGAGCAGTACTTC
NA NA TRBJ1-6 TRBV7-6 CASSLRARGSNSPLHF TGTGCCAGCAGCTTACGGGCCCGGGGGAGCAATTCACCCCTCCACTTT
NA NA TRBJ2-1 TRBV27 CASSLFGPPAPYNEQFF TGTGCCAGCAGTTTGTTCGGGCCCCCGGCCCCCTACAATGAGCAGTTCTTC
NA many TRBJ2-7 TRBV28 CASSLTGSSYEQYF TGTGCCAGCAGTCTCACAGGGAGCTCATACGAGCAGTACTTC
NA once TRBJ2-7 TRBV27 CASSYEQGRSYEQYF TGTGCCAGCAGTTACGAACAGGGGAGGTCCTACGAGCAGTACTTC
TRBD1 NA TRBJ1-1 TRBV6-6 CASSYPPLGQTDMNTEAFF TGTGCCAGCAGTTACCCGCCCTTGGGACAGACGGACATGAACACTGAAGCTTTCTTT
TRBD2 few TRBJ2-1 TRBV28 CASSHSVAGGPIEQFF TGTGCCAGCAGTCACTCGGTAGCGGGAGGGCCGATTGAGCAGTTCTTC
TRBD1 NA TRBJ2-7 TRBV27 CASSLLRGDRVAYEQYF TGTGCCAGCAGTCTCTTACGGGGGGACAGGGTAGCCTACGAGCAGTACTTC
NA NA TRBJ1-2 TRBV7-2 CASSFQGDGYTF TGTGCCAGCAGCTTCCAGGGAGATGGCTACACCTTC
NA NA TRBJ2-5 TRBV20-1 CSARVRGATQETQYF TGCAGTGCTAGAGTAAGGGGGGCCACCCAAGAGACCCAGTACTTC
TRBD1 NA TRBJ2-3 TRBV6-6 CASSYSNRGGDTQYF TGTGCCAGCAGTTACTCGAACAGGGGCGGGGATACGCAGTATTTT
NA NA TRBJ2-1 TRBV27 CASTRGGAGALSSYNEQFF TGTGCCAGCACCAGGGGGGGGGCGGGGGCCTTGAGCTCCTACAATGAGCAGTTCTTC
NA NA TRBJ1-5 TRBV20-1 CSARERAGRLSNQPQHF TGCAGTGCTAGAGAACGGGCAGGCCGCCTAAGCAATCAGCCCCAGCATTTT
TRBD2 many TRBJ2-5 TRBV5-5 CASSGTSGGARETQYF TGTGCCAGCAGCGGGACTAGCGGGGGGGCAAGAGAGACCCAGTACTTC
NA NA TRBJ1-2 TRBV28 CASSAARGDYGYTF TGTGCCAGCAGCGCGGCTCGGGGTGACTATGGCTACACCTTC
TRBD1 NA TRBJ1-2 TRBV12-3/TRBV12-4 CASSLYSGGEYYGYTF TGTGCCAGCAGTTTATACTCAGGGGGCGAGTACTATGGCTACACCTTC
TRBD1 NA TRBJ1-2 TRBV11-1 CVSSPVLQGAIGYTF TGTGTCAGCAGCCCAGTCCTACAGGGGGCAATTGGCTACACCTTC
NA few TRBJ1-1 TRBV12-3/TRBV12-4 CASSPSPNSHTEAFF TGTGCCAGCAGTCCCTCCCCTAACAGCCACACTGAAGCTTTCTTT
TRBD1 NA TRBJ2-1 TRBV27 CASSPASGGPKYNEQFF TGTGCCAGCAGTCCAGCTTCAGGGGGACCTAAATACAATGAGCAGTTCTTC
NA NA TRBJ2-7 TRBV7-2 CASSLSLDASEQYF TGTGCCAGCAGCTTAAGCCTTGATGCTAGCGAGCAGTACTTC
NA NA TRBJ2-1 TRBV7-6 CASSFQANEQFF TGTGCCAGCAGCTTCCAAGCAAATGAGCAGTTCTTC
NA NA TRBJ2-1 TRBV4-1 CASSHQDRGAPNEQFF TGCGCCAGCAGCCATCAAGACCGGGGAGCCCCCAATGAGCAGTTCTTC
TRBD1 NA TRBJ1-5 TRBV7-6 CASSSETGDNQLQHF TGTGCCAGCAGCTCAGAGACAGGGGACAATCAGCTCCAGCATTTT
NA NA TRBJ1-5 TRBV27 CASSSTGTGDQPQHF TGTGCCAGCAGTTCAACAGGGACCGGGGATCAGCCCCAGCATTTT
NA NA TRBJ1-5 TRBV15 CATSRGVDFSNQPQHF TGTGCCACCAGCAGGGGGGTGGACTTTAGCAATCAGCCCCAGCATTTT
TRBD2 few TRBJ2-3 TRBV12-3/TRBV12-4 CASSLPSWAGGTDTQYF TGTGCCAGCAGTTTGCCTTCATGGGCGGGGGGAACAGATACGCAGTATTTT
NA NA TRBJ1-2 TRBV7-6 CASSAPGARDYGYTF TGTGCCAGCAGCGCCCCAGGGGCAAGGGACTATGGCTACACCTTC
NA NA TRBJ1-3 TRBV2 CASSEGRSGNTIYF TGTGCCAGCAGTGAAGGGCGCTCTGGAAACACCATATATTTT
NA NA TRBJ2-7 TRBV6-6 CASSYTGSSYEQYF TGTGCCAGCAGTTACACGGGATCCTCCTACGAGCAGTACTTC
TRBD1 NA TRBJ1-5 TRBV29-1 CSISRGLPPHQPQHF TGCAGCATTTCAAGGGGGCTACCGCCCCATCAGCCCCAGCATTTT
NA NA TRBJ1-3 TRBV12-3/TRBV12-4 CASSLSQGNTIYF TGTGCCAGCAGTTTAAGTCAAGGAAACACCATATATTTT